The following is a TCR beta chain sequence with its context. These data are taken from a study of blood T cell repertoires in COVID-19. Overall study context: Samples came from the United States, Italy and Spain, spanning acute and convalescent COVID-19. Nucleic acid was either cDNA or gDNA, and it came from T cells, B-cell-depleted T cells, or PBMCs.

Original processing methods: Estimated nucleated cell counts came from reference gene primer amplification. Method: immunoSEQ multiplex PCR; TCRdb's copy keeps in-frame clones and lacks some. That table supplies the V and J calls and clone size; D and trimming were determined from the DNA. The sample carries 85,000 to 130,000 clones, roughly 90% recorded once. From germline, CDR1 is MDHEN and CDR2 SYDVKM. The CDR3 is made up of 14 amino acids. After removal of 4 bases from V and 5 bases from J, the junction contained 3 bases not matched to a gene. Input material: peripheral blood. This clonotype originated in a human donor in a cohort sampled during active COVID-19. This chain connects TRBV28 to TRBJ1-5; 9 bases line up with TRBD1. In DNA form, the CDR3 reads TGTGCCAGCAGTTCCCGGGACAGGGATCAGCCCCAGCATTTT. Its translation: CASSSRDRDQPQHF.